The T cell receptor (beta chain) under discussion was sequenced for a study of blood T cell repertoires in COVID-19. Germline V gene data show CDR1 as SGHTA and CDR2 as FQGNSA. J was trimmed by 0 bases and V by 5 bases; bases with no gene match: 3. CDR3 size: 15 residues. The protocol was immunoSEQ multiplex PCR, while the TCRdb copy is restricted to in-frame clones and leaves out a portion. The sample has 250,000 to 400,000 clones, more than 70% seen once. This clone was detected once. Participants' reported clinical history set cohort assignment. This chain connects TRBV7-2 to TRBJ2-3; 9 positions match TRBD2. This receptor was taken from a woman in her 30s who had recovered from COVID-19. The sequenced sample was PBMCs or T cells enriched from blood (not recorded which). The CDR3 loop reads CASSLTSGSTDTQYF. DNA of the CDR3: TGTGCCAGCAGCCTGACTAGCGGAAGCACAGATACGCAGTATTTT.